Listed below are T cell receptor beta chains from one sample, sequenced in a study of identical twins. TCRdb reprocessed the 5' RACE reads via MiXCR and lists one record per CDR3 protein. The sample carries 450,000 or so distinct CDR3 sequences, over 12% recorded once. These data were also filed under a second study, of yellow fever vaccine responses in identical twins.

Source material: CD4+ T cells sorted from blood. The receptors here all came from a woman aged 18-29 years in good health. Each CDR3 is given without its conserved first and last residue. Each record gives: V gene, CDR3 protein.

V gene: TRBV4-1; CDR3 protein: ASSPTGQIYGYT
V gene: TRBV5-1; CDR3 protein: ASRRGTNTGELF
V gene: TRBV29-1; CDR3 protein: SVERTGILEQY
V gene: TRBV6-6; CDR3 protein: ASRVGGGHEQF
V gene: TRBV20-1; CDR3 protein: SAITPGNYGYT
V gene: TRBV4-2; CDR3 protein: ASSQERTGGKRTEAF
V gene: TRBV5-1; CDR3 protein: ASSLNNNPPADTQY
V gene: TRBV20-1; CDR3 protein: SARIPFDNTDTQY
V gene: TRBV29-1; CDR3 protein: SVARTGKVYEQY
V gene: TRBV7-9; CDR3 protein: ASSSRTSGTHYNEQF
V gene: TRBV12-5; CDR3 protein: ASAMNTEAF
V gene: TRBV10-2; CDR3 protein: ASSETVAGNNEQF